Listed here are 21 T cell receptor beta chains from one sample, sequenced in a study of blood T cell repertoires in COVID-19. This table comes from immunoSEQ multiplex PCR, and its TCRdb copy is limited to in-frame clones, with some not included. The data show some 200,000 clones, with 85% to 90% seen just once and approximately 5.6% held by the top ten. Sample: peripheral blood. The receptors here all came from a man in his forties with active or convalescent COVID-19.

The chain uses TRBV5-1 and TRBJ1-1, with a possible D match to TRBD1 (5 bases). Trimming took off 4 bases at V and 1 base at J, with 11 bases between the two ends. This CDR3 has 14 residues. Germline V gene sequence: CDR1 SGHRS, CDR2 YFSETQ. DNA for the CDR3: TGCGCCAGCAGCCCGAATCAGGGGAACACTGAAGCTTTCTTT. Its translation is CASSPNQGNTEAFF.

The V call is TRBV19, the J call TRBJ1-5; D not certain. The CDR3 sequence is 12 residues long. Trimming pared 2 bases from V and 11 bases from J, leaving 10 bases between. Germline V gene sequence: CDR1 LNHDA, CDR2 SQIVND (reference sequence). The CDR3 region has the DNA TGTGCCAGTAGTATACGAGGGTCCTCCCAGCATTTT. Translation: CASSIRGSSQHF.

The V gene is TRBV18, the J gene TRBJ1-1; 8 bases agree with TRBD1. Germline loops: CDR1 KGHSH, CDR2 LQKENI. With 4 bases clipped from V and 4 bases from J, the junction kept 11 bases outside the gene matches. This CDR3 has 16 amino acids. The CDR3 bases are TGTGCCAGCTCACTACCCGGGACAGGAGAAAGCACTGAAGCTTTCTTT. Protein sequence: CASSLPGTGESTEAFF.

The chain combines TRBV27 with TRBJ2-1, with D tentatively TRBD2 (7 bases). From germline, CDR1 is MNHEY and CDR2 SMNVEV (reference sequence). V gave up 10 bases and J gave up 6 bases, with 16 bases separating them. CDR3 size: 13 residues. In nucleotides, the CDR3 is TGTGCCACCTCGGAGGGGGGGGGCAATGAGCAGTTCTTC. Translating gives CATSEGGGNEQFF.

The chain has TRBV27 and TRBJ1-4; the D gene is possibly TRBD1 (6 bases). The germline V gene encodes CDR1 MNHEY and CDR2 SMNVEV (reference sequence). The V gene lost 1 base and the J gene lost 7 bases, with 13 bases spanning the gap. CDR3 length: 15 residues. The CDR3 DNA reads as TGTGCCAGCAGTTTATGGGGGCCGGGTGGTGAAAAACTGTTTTTT. It encodes CASSLWGPGGEKLFF.

V and J are TRBV2 and TRBJ1-2; 10 bases map to TRBD1. The V segment lost 6 bases and the J segment 8 bases; nucleotides outside the gene matches: 12. The germline gives CDR1 SNHLY, CDR2 FYNNEI. This CDR3 region has 15 residues. CDR3 in amino acids: CASSDALGQGNGYTF. The CDR3 DNA reads as TGTGCCAGCAGCGACGCCTTGGGACAGGGGAACGGCTACACCTTC.

The chain carries TRBV5-1 and TRBJ2-2; TRBD2 might be the D (5 bases). This CDR3 contains 18 residues. Trimming removed 0 bases from V and 4 bases from J, with 19 bases in between. The V gene's germline CDR1 is SGHRS and CDR2 YFSETQ. Here the CDR3 DNA reads TGCGCCAGCAGCTTGGATTTCCCGCGAGGGCGGGTCACCGGGGAGCTGTTTTTT. It encodes CASSLDFPRGRVTGELFF.

The rearrangement joins TRBV12-3 or TRBV12-4 to TRBJ2-5, with D hard to call. V was pared by 4 bases and J by 4 bases, with 7 bases between. This CDR3 is 12 amino acids long. CDR3 region: CASSYSSETQYF. The CDR3 coding sequence is TGTGCCAGCAGTTATTCCTCAGAGACCCAGTACTTC.

The gene calls are TRBV11-2 and TRBJ1-5; a possible D gene is TRBD1 (5 bases). V was trimmed by 5 bases and J by 6 bases, leaving 11 bases between them. From germline, CDR1 is SGHAT and CDR2 FQNNGV. This CDR3 spans 13 amino acids. The DNA of the CDR3 is TGTGCCAGCAGCGTCACGGGGGGTCAGCCCCAGCATTTT. The encoded protein is CASSVTGGQPQHF.

This sequence joins TRBV11-2 and TRBJ2-1; TRBD2 might be the D (6 bases). V was cut by 1 base and J by 9 bases, with 22 bases left in between. The germline V gene encodes CDR1 SGHAT and CDR2 FQNNGV. The CDR3 contains 17 residues. The DNA for the CDR3 is TGTGCCAGCAGCTTAGTAGCGCGCTGGCAGGGAGCGGGTGAGCAGTTCTTC. It yields the protein CASSLVARWQGAGEQFF.

The rearrangement joins TRBV24-1 to TRBJ2-1, with 10 bases that match TRBD2. The CDR3 sequence is 18 residues long. Trimming at V came to 3 bases and at J to 1 base, leaving 8 bases not matched to a gene. Germline-derived CDR1 and CDR2 are KGHDR and SFDVKD. The CDR3 DNA reads as TGTGCCACCAGTGATCCGCTTCTAGCGGGAGCATCCTACAATGAGCAGTTCTTC. This encodes CATSDPLLAGASYNEQFF.

The CDR3 region has the DNA TGCGCCAGCAGCCCAACACCGGGACAGGGCGACGAGCAGTACTTC. It yields the protein CASSPTPGQGDEQYF. The gene calls are TRBV4-1 and TRBJ2-7; 9 bases fit TRBD1. V lost 4 bases and J lost 5; bases outside the gene matches: 9. The CDR3 length is 15 residues. CDR1 MGHRA and CDR2 YSYEKL come from the germline V gene.

The chain employs TRBV5-1 and TRBJ2-5; 7 positions agree with TRBD1. J lost 4 bases, V lost 4 bases, and 4 bases had no gene match. Germline CDR1 is SGHRS and CDR2 is YFSETQ. This CDR3 is 13 amino acids long. The CDR3 loop is CASSATGTETQYF. CDR3 DNA: TGCGCCAGCAGCGCGACAGGGACAGAGACCCAGTACTTC.

J is TRBJ2-6 and V is TRBV5-6, with TRBD1 identical over 9 bases. In germline, CDR1 is SGHDT, CDR2 YYEEEE. This CDR3 comprises 15 residues. Trimming at V came to 4 bases and at J to 2 bases, leaving 1 base not matched to a gene. CDR3 region: CASSRQGAGANVLTF. CDR3 nucleotides: TGTGCCAGCAGCCGACAGGGGGCTGGGGCCAACGTCCTGACTTTC.

V usage is TRBV10-3 and J usage is TRBJ1-1; 8 bases fit TRBD1. V was pared by 10 bases and J by 1 base, with 5 bases of the junction left unmatched. The CDR3 runs 13 residues. Germline lookup yields CDR1 ENHRY and CDR2 SYGVKD. The CDR3 nucleotides read TGTGCCACCGGGACAGGTACGAACACTGAAGCTTTCTTT. The encoded protein is CATGTGTNTEAFF.

Of note for this clone: At the DNA level, this CDR3 is encoded by other sequences in the same sample as well. The chain carries TRBV5-8 and TRBJ2-3; D may be TRBD2 (5 bases). The CDR3 totals 15 residues. CDR1 and CDR2 (germline): SGHTS, YDEGEE. The V and J ends lost 0 bases and 2 bases respectively, with 10 bases between them. CDR3 bases: TGTGCCAGCAGCTTGGGTGGTCGGGACACAGATACGCAGTATTTT. Residues: CASSLGGRDTDTQYF.

The rearrangement links TRBV5-1 to TRBJ2-2, with 9 nucleotides matching TRBD1. Losses at the gene ends were 4 bases for V and 3 bases for J; bases not matched to a gene: 4. Germline values: CDR1 SGHRS, CDR2 YFSETQ. There are 15 residues in the CDR3. This CDR3 is CASSTRTGDTGELFF. Written as DNA, the CDR3 is TGCGCCAGCAGCACTCGGACAGGGGACACCGGGGAGCTGTTTTTT.

The chain links TRBV15 to TRBJ1-2, with TRBD1 matching over 9 bases. The CDR3 is 16 residues long. Germline V gene sequence: CDR1 LNHNV, CDR2 YYDKDF (reference sequence). V lost 1 base to trimming and J lost 4 bases; unmatched junction nucleotides: 7. The CDR3 nucleotides read TGTGCCACCAGCAGAGGGGCCGGGACAGGGTCCTATGGCTACACCTTC. Residues: CATSRGAGTGSYGYTF.

This chain connects TRBV3-1 (or the pseudogene TRBV3-2) to TRBJ1-2; 8 positions match TRBD1. V gave up 4 bases and J gave up 0 bases; unmatched junction bases: 4. Germline CDR1 and CDR2: LGHDT and YNNKEL (reference sequence). This CDR3 has 15 amino acids. CDR3 DNA: TGTGCCAGCAGCCGAGGACAGGGTGCTAACTATGGCTACACCTTC. Its translation is CASSRGQGANYGYTF.

This sequence joins TRBV27 and TRBJ1-1, with 10 nucleotides matching TRBD1. The CDR3 runs 17 residues. Trimming at V came to 7 bases and at J to 4 bases, leaving 15 bases not matched to a gene. Germline CDR1 reads MNHEY; CDR2 reads SMNVEV (reference sequence). The CDR3 sequence is CASNPVPTGGQGTEAFF. The CDR3, as DNA: TGTGCCAGCAACCCCGTGCCGACAGGGGGCCAAGGCACTGAAGCTTTCTTT.

The DNA of the CDR3 is TGCGCCAGCAGCCAAGATCCCGGAACGGGCTACGAGCAGTACTTC. It encodes CASSQDPGTGYEQYF. V gene TRBV4-1 combines with J gene TRBJ2-7; no clear D. Germline lookup yields CDR1 MGHRA and CDR2 YSYEKL. With 0 bases removed from V and 3 bases from J, the gap between germline ends came to 12 bases. This CDR3 region has 15 residues.